This TCR beta chain was identified during a study of T-cell memory formation after mild COVID-19. TCRdb recomputed calls from the 5' RACE reads with MiXCR, one row per CDR3 protein. The data hold under 300,000 distinct CDR3 sequences, with 18% observed a single time. In the case of this clonotype: No antigen is known for it.

Notes on the study in general: Contracting clones localized mainly to CM and EM when CD4+ and mainly to EMRA when CD8+.

The receptor was derived from a man younger than 35 who had mild COVID-19 (a few samples of this study predate the infection). Cell type and time point are not known. Sequencing used PBMCs or a T cell subset sorted from them (not recorded which).

This CDR3 reads CAISELRSGEQFF. DNA of the CDR3: TGTGCCATCAGTGAACTACGATCTGGTGAGCAGTTCTTC. This chain uses TRBV10-3 with TRBJ2-1; no reliable D call. V lost 3 bases and J lost 9, with 12 bases in between. This CDR3 comprises 13 residues. The germline CDR1 and CDR2 sequences are ENHRY and SYGVKD.